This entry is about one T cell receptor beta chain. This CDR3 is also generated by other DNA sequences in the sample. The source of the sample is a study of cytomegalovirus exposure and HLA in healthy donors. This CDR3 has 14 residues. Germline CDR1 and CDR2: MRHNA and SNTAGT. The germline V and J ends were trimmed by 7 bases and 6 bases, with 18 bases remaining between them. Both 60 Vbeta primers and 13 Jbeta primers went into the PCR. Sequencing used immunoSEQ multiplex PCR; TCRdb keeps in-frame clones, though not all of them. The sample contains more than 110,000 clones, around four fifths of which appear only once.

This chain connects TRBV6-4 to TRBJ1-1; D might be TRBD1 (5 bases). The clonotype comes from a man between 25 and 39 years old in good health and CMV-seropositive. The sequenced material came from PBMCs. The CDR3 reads CASTPPQGIPEAFF. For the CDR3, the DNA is TGTGCCAGCACCCCACCCCAGGGTATCCCTGAAGCTTTCTTT.